This TCR beta chain was identified in a study of cytomegalovirus exposure and HLA in healthy donors. Regarding the study as a whole: Clonal expansion, a later analysis showed, was greater in HLA-associated TCR beta chains than in equally common others. The authors considered a cluster of highly shared sequence variants likely to be a sequencing artifact. Some V segments, TRBV6-2 and TRBV6-3 among them, were indistinguishable and were therefore excluded. Three of the chains that were CMV-associated were confirmed in vitro to be specific for CMV antigens.

Per the germline V gene, CDR1 is MGHRA and CDR2 is YSYEKL. V dropped 0 bases and J dropped 0 bases, with 6 bases sitting between them. The CDR3 consists of 15 residues. A word on this clone: Its antigen is unknown.

PCR primers comprised 60 Vbeta and 13 Jbeta primers. Sequenced by immunoSEQ multiplex PCR; TCRdb stores in-frame clones only, minus some. Of over 150,000 clones in the sample, roughly four fifths are singletons; the top ten hold just under 3%. What was sequenced was PBMCs. The TCR originated in a male donor in good health and CMV-seronegative. This chain joins TRBV4-1 and TRBJ1-3; D uncertain. The CDR3 DNA reads TGCGCCAGCAGCCAAGATCGGGGCTCTGGAAACACCATATATTTT. It yields the protein CASSQDRGSGNTIYF.